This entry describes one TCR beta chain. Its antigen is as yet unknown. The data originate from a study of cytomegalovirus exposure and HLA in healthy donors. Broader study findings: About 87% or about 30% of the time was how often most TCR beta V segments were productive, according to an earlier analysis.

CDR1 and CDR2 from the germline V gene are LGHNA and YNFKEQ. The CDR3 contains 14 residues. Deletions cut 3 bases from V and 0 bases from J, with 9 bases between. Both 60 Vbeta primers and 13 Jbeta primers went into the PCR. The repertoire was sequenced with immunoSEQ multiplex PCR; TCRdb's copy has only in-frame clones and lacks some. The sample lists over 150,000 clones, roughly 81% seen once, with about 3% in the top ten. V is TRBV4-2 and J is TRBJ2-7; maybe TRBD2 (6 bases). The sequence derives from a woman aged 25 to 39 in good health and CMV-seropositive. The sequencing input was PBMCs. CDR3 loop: CASSQEGVSYEQYF. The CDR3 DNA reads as TGTGCCAGCAGCCAGGAGGGCGTCTCCTACGAGCAGTACTTC.